This T cell receptor (beta chain) was recorded in a study of T cell repertoires in cytomegalovirus infection (dated by TCRdb to the late 2010s). Study-wide context: Because public TCR beta signatures pointed to carriage of CMV infection together with the matching HLA type, the HLA type of each donor mattered for the analysis.

The sequencer listed for this sample is Illumina HiSeq 1500. In-frame beta chains were kept once TCRdb had trimmed the public reads at Q25 with fastp and called clones with MiXCR. When rows share a CDR3 protein, they turn into one entry using the most common DNA and genes. This sample has approximately 240,000 distinct CDR3 sequences in its table, and roughly an eighth of those were observed once. The ten largest account for 1.5% to 2% of the sample. The germline V gene encodes CDR1 SGHTA and CDR2 FQGNSA. The CDR3 numbers 13 residues from cysteine through phenylalanine. Only the CDR3 region is kept as DNA, spanning 39 bases read in frame from base 1. V is pared back by 7 bases and J by 4 bases, with 13 bases lying between the germline termini. The full study reports these points: In both this cohort and an independent cohort of 350 or so donors, the cumulative frequency of public TCR beta family members distinguished carriers of CMV infection plus the relevant HLA type. The ex vivo response was dominated by HLA-C-restricted CMV-specific TCR beta clonotypes, which also provided the single most frequent clonotype in two of eight donors.

This clonotype was seen many times. The antigen it binds to is not known. Base qualities are not recorded, but no much larger clone differs from it by a single base. This TCR was recovered from a human donor in good health (CMV status not recorded). Some clones in this sample may be carry-over from other donors' samples. The chain joins TRBV7-2 to TRBJ1-1; the D gene remains uncertain. Sequencing was performed on PBMCs. The CDR3 protein sequence reads: CASNENWGTEAFF. The nucleotide sequence reads as follows: TGTGCCAGCAACGAGAATTGGGGCACTGAAGCTTTCTTT.